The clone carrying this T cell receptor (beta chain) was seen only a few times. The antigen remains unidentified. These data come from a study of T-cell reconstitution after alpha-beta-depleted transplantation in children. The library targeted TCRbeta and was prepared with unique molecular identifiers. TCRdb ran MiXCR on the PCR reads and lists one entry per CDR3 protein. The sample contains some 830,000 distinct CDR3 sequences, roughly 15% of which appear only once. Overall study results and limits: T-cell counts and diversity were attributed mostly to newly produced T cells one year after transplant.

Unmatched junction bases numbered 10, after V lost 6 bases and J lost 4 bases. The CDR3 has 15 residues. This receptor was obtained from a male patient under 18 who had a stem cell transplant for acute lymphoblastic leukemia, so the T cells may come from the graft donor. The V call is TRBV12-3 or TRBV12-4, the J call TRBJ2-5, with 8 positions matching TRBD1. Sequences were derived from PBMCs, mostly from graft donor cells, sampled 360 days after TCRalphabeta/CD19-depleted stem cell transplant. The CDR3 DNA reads TGTGCCAGCAGCGGAATCAGGGGGCGCGGAGAGACCCAGTACTTC. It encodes CASSGIRGRGETQYF.